A single sample gave rise to the 4 T cell receptor beta chains below, sequenced in a study of regulatory T cells in long-lasting Graves disease. Assembly of TCR beta libraries relied on iRepertoire HTBI primers together with Arm-PCR of CDR3 regions. A single record per CDR3 protein comes from TCRdb applying MiXCR to the multiplex PCR reads. The profile shows about 560,000 distinct CDR3 sequences, about 16% of them singletons. The time point was: newly diagnosed GD, antithyroid drugs for less than 3 months. From PBMCs, RNA was extracted and then used to make the TCR library. This same sample was also part of a study on T cells in Graves' hyperthyroidism and ophthalmopathy.

The material sequenced was peripheral blood mononuclear cells (PBMCs), taken at new diagnosis, from a patient treated with antithyroid drugs. These receptors were taken from a man younger than 35 with Graves disease.

Turning to this clonotype: Because the CDR3 is missing its conserved closing phenylalanine or tryptophan, this is likely a read error. V usage is TRBV5-1 and J usage is TRBJ2-1, with D possibly called TRBD1 or TRBD2 (5 bases each). V was clipped by 2 bases and J by 4 bases, with 16 bases between them. Germline CDR1 and CDR2: SGHRS and YFSETQ. The CDR3 spans 16 residues. In DNA, the CDR3 is TGCGCCAGCAGCTTTATAACGGGGACCGGATACAATGAGCAGTTCCTC. This gives the protein CASSFITGTGYNEQFL.

On this clonotype itself: A much larger clonotype is one base distant, so this may be a read error. The V and J genes are TRBV30 and TRBJ1-1; D is undetermined. Trimming shortened V by 3 bases and J by 4 bases, and 15 bases separated the two germline ends. The CDR3 has 14 amino acids. The germline V gene encodes CDR1 GTSNPN and CDR2 SVGIG (reference sequence). CDR3: CAWRLAGLSTEAFF. The CDR3 DNA follows: TGTGCCTGGAGGCTGGCAGGACTGAGCACTGAAGCTTTCTTT.

This clonotype has ten or more counts. This rearrangement joins TRBV12-3 or TRBV12-4 to TRBJ2-4, with 7 bases lining up with TRBD1. The CDR3 contains 16 residues. The J segment lost 0 bases and the V segment lost 5 bases, leaving 7 bases of the junction unmatched. CDR3 loop: CASSRDRLLAKNIQYF. In DNA form, the CDR3 reads TGTGCCAGCAGTCGGGACAGACTGCTAGCCAAAAACATTCAGTACTTC.

This clonotype was seen only a few times. This chain links TRBV30 with TRBJ2-3, with 7 bases lining up with TRBD1. Trimming removed 8 bases from V and 2 bases from J; junction bases left unmatched: 7. The V gene's germline CDR1 is GTSNPN and CDR2 SVGIG (reference sequence). The CDR3 sequence is 13 residues long. CDR3 amino acids: CARDSLSTDTQYF. CDR3 bases: TGTGCCAGGGACAGCCTTTCCACAGATACGCAGTATTTT. Looking up the rest from reference TRBV30 and TRBJ2-3 gives the full variable domain: SQTIHQWPATLVQPVGSPLSLECTVEGTSNPNLYWYRQAAGRGLQLLFYSVGIGQISSEVPQNLSASRPQDRQFILSSKKLLLSDSGFYLCARDSLSTDTQYFGPGTRLTVL.